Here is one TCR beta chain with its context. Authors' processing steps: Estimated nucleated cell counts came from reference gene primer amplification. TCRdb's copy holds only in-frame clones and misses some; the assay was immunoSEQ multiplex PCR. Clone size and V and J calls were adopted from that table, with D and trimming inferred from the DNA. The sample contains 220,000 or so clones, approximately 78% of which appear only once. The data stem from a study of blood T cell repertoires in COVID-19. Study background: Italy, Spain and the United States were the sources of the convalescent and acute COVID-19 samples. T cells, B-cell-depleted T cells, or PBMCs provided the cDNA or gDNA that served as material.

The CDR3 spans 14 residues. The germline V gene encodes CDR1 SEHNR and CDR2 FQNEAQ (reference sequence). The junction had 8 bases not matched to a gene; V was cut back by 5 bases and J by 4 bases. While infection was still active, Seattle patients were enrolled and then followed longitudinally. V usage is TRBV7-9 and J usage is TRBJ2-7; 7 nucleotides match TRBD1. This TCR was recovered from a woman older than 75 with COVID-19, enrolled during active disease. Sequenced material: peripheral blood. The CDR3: CASSRQGILYEQYF. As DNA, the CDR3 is TGTGCCAGCAGCCGACAGGGAATTCTGTACGAGCAGTACTTC. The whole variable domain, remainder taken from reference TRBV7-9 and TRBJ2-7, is DTGVSQNPRHKITKRGQNVTFRCDPISEHNRLYWYRQTLGQGPEFLTYFQNEAQLEKSRLLSDRFSAERPKGSFSTLEIQRTEQGDSAMYLCASSRQGILYEQYFGPGTRLTVT.